Shown below are 27 T cell receptor beta chains from a single sample sequenced in a study of T-cell memory formation after mild COVID-19. TCRdb fed the 5' RACE reads into MiXCR, producing one record per CDR3 protein. The sample shows approximately 98,000 distinct CDR3 sequences, over 15% of them seen only once. Sequencing was carried out using PBMCs or a T cell subset sorted from them (not recorded which). The receptors derive from a man between 18 and 29 years old who had mild COVID-19 (a few samples of this study predate the infection). Cell type and time point are not known.

This clonotype was seen at least ten times. The V gene is TRBV29-1, the J gene TRBJ2-1; TRBD2 is a possible D gene (5 bases). CDR3 length equals 17 residues. With 1 base removed from V and 7 bases from J, the gap between germline ends came to 23 bases. Germline CDR1 reads SQVTM; CDR2 reads ANQGSEA. This CDR3 is CSVEGRSGLGFGNEQFF. For the CDR3, the DNA is TGCAGCGTTGAAGGTCGTTCGGGATTGGGGTTTGGAAATGAGCAGTTCTTC.

The chain links TRBV20-1 to TRBJ2-7, with D perhaps given as TRBD1 or TRBD2 (6 bases each). CDR1 and CDR2 (germline): DFQATT, SNEGSKA (reference sequence). The CDR3 totals 12 residues. The V end lost 5 bases, the J end lost 7 bases, and 15 bases lay between the germline ends. The chain's CDR3 is CSARGPREEQYV. DNA for the CDR3: TGCAGTGCTCGGGGGCCGAGGGAGGAGCAGTACGTC.

V gene TRBV7-9 combines with J gene TRBJ2-1; 10 bases are shared with TRBD2. The CDR3 consists of 17 residues. Germline-derived CDR1 and CDR2 are SEHNR and FQNEAQ (reference sequence). Losses at the gene ends were 1 base for V and 4 bases for J; bases not matched to a gene: 7. CDR3 sequence reads: CASSLGVSSGGYNEQFF. CDR3 coding DNA: TGTGCCAGCAGCTTAGGAGTTTCTAGCGGGGGATACAATGAGCAGTTCTTC. The full variable domain, completed using reference TRBV7-9 and TRBJ2-1, is DTGVSQNPRHKITKRGQNVTFRCDPISEHNRLYWYRQTLGQGPEFLTYFQNEAQLEKSRLLSDRFSAERPKGSFSTLEIQRTEQGDSAMYLCASSLGVSSGGYNEQFFGPGTRLTVL.

This chain links TRBV5-1 with TRBJ1-1; possible D gene TRBD1, 5 bases. The length of the CDR3 is 15 residues. CDR1 is SGHRS, CDR2 YFSETQ, per germline. Trimming took off 4 bases at V and 2 bases at J, with 15 bases between the two ends. CDR3 residues: CASSPGGAGNTEAFF. CDR3 DNA: TGCGCCAGCAGCCCCGGCGGGGCGGGAAACACTGAAGCTTTCTTT. The full variable domain, its missing parts supplied by reference TRBV5-1 and TRBJ1-1, is KAGVTQTPRYLIKTRGQQVTLSCSPISGHRSVSWYQQTPGQGLQFLFEYFSETQRNKGNFPGRFSGRQFSNSRSEMNVSTLELGDSALYLCASSPGGAGNTEAFFGQGTRLTVV.

This clonotype was seen a few times. This chain joins TRBV5-1 and TRBJ2-5; 8 bases map to TRBD2. CDR1 is SGHRS and CDR2 is YFSETQ in the germline V gene. This CDR3 region has 15 residues. J lost 0 bases, V lost 4 bases, and 5 bases had no gene match. Written as DNA, the CDR3 is TGCGCCAGCAGCGGCGGACTAGCACACCAAGAGACCCAGTACTTC. Translated: CASSGGLAHQETQYF.

V is TRBV12-3 or TRBV12-4 and J is TRBJ1-5, with D uncertain. This CDR3 is built from 16 residues. V lost 5 bases and J lost 0, with 14 bases in between. CDR3: CASSVRLDYSNQPQHF. The CDR3 DNA sequence: TGTGCCAGCAGTGTCCGGTTGGACTATAGCAATCAGCCCCAGCATTTT.

This clonotype was observed a handful of times. This rearrangement joins TRBV7-6 to TRBJ1-4, with D hard to call. The CDR3 contains 14 residues. Trimming left V 5 bases short and J 8 bases short, with 15 bases between. The V gene's germline CDR1 is SGHVS and CDR2 FNYEAQ. This chain's CDR3 is CASSQTNTGEKLFF. As DNA, the CDR3 is TGTGCCAGCAGCCAGACTAATACGGGGGAAAAACTGTTTTTT.

The chain employs TRBV12-3 or TRBV12-4 and TRBJ2-3, with 7 bases fitting TRBD2. The CDR3 consists of 14 residues. The V gene end was trimmed by 6 bases and the J gene end by 0 bases; junction bases not matched to a gene: 3. The DNA of the CDR3 is TGTGCCAGCAGCATGGGACTAAGCACAGATACGCAGTATTTT. Its translation is CASSMGLSTDTQYF.

The J gene is TRBJ1-5, the V gene TRBV2; possibly TRBD1 for D (5 bases). The CDR3 spans 14 residues. V lost 0 bases to trimming and J lost 7 bases, with 10 bases between them. Germline assignment: CDR1 SNHLY and CDR2 FYNNEI. The CDR3 loop is CASSEAGRDQPQHF. In DNA, the CDR3 is TGTGCCAGCAGTGAAGCTGGCAGGGACCAGCCCCAGCATTTT. The full variable domain, its missing parts supplied by reference TRBV2 and TRBJ1-5, is EPEVTQTPSHQVTQMGQEVILRCVPISNHLYFYWYRQILGQKVEFLVSFYNNEISEKSEIFDDQFSVERPDGSNFTLKIRSTKLEDSAMYFCASSEAGRDQPQHFGDGTRLSIL.

This clonotype was seen a handful of times. This rearrangement joins TRBV27 to TRBJ2-3; D unclear. The CDR3 has 14 amino acids. V was cut by 7 bases and J by 4 bases, with 15 bases left in between. Per germline, CDR1 MNHEY and CDR2 SMNVEV (reference sequence). The CDR3: CASTPLGSADTQYF. The CDR3, as DNA: TGTGCCAGCACCCCTTTGGGTTCGGCAGATACGCAGTATTTT.

CDR3 bases: TGCGCCACCGGGGGTGACGGGCAAGAGACCCAGTACTTC. Protein: CATGGDGQETQYF. J is TRBJ2-5 and V is TRBV5-1, with D perhaps matching TRBD2 (6 bases). Germline CDR1 is SGHRS and CDR2 is YFSETQ. Trimming stripped 9 bases from V and 2 bases from J, with 14 bases between. This CDR3 region has 13 residues.

This clonotype has more than one count but fewer than ten. This chain links TRBV12-3 or TRBV12-4 with TRBJ1-2, with D tentatively TRBD1 (5 bases). The CDR3 has 14 amino acids. Trimming removed 3 bases at V and 6 bases at J, with 14 bases between. The chain's CDR3 is CASSFVQGAHGYTF. DNA for the CDR3: TGTGCCAGCAGTTTCGTCCAGGGAGCCCATGGCTACACCTTC.

This clonotype was observed a few times. The J gene is TRBJ2-2, the V gene TRBV20-1, with D unclear. Germline V CDR1 and CDR2: DFQATT, SNEGSKA (reference sequence). The CDR3 contains 16 residues. Trimming took off 0 bases at V and 5 bases at J, with 16 bases between the two ends. The CDR3 is CSARDLFRQTTGELFF. The CDR3 DNA reads as TGCAGTGCTAGAGATCTGTTCCGGCAGACAACCGGGGAGCTGTTTTTT.

This chain links TRBV5-1 with TRBJ2-5; 7 nucleotides align to TRBD1. CDR3 size: 13 residues. Trimming at V came to 5 bases and at J to 3 bases, leaving 4 bases not matched to a gene. CDR1 and CDR2 from the germline V gene are SGHRS and YFSETQ. CDR3 in DNA: TGCGCCAGCAGATCTACAGGGGAAGAGACCCAGTACTTC. This gives the protein CASRSTGEETQYF. Supplemented by reference TRBV5-1 and TRBJ2-5, the full variable domain reads KAGVTQTPRYLIKTRGQQVTLSCSPISGHRSVSWYQQTPGQGLQFLFEYFSETQRNKGNFPGRFSGRQFSNSRSEMNVSTLELGDSALYLCASRSTGEETQYFGPGTRLLVL.

This clonotype was seen more than once but under ten times. This sequence joins TRBV5-1 and TRBJ2-1; no clear D. CDR1 SGHRS and CDR2 YFSETQ come from the germline V gene. V lost 0 bases to trimming and J lost 3 bases, with 7 bases between them. The length of the CDR3 is 14 residues. Here the CDR3 DNA reads TGCGCCAGCAGCTTGGACGGAGACTACAATGAGCAGTTCTTC. The encoded protein is CASSLDGDYNEQFF.

This chain links TRBV19 with TRBJ1-5; D gene ambiguous. Germline V lookup: CDR1 LNHDA, CDR2 SQIVND (reference sequence). The CDR3 contains 13 residues. V gave up 3 bases and J gave up 5 bases, with 8 bases separating them. The CDR3 region is CASSMGFDQPQHF. The CDR3 DNA sequence: TGTGCCAGTAGTATGGGATTCGATCAGCCCCAGCATTTT.

This clonotype was seen a handful of times. This chain links TRBV7-9 with TRBJ1-5; TRBD1 matches 8 bases. There are 15 residues in the CDR3. Per germline, CDR1 SEHNR and CDR2 FQNEAQ (reference sequence). V shed 3 bases, J shed 4 bases, and the junction held 5 bases outside the gene matches. The CDR3 coding sequence is TGTGCCAGCAGCTTGGGGACAGGAGAAAATCAGCCCCAGCATTTT. It translates to CASSLGTGENQPQHF.

For this clonotype: One junction end does not reproduce the germline sequence, and a read error may be involved. This sequence joins TRBV7-9 and TRBJ1-2; D gene unclear. There are 13 residues in the CDR3. Germline CDR1 is SEHNR and CDR2 is FQNEAQ (reference sequence). The CDR3 region is CASILSSVYGYTF. The CDR3 DNA reads as TGTGCCAGCATCTTATCCTCCGTCTATGGCTACACCTTC. Variable domain in full (rest from reference TRBV7-9 and TRBJ1-2): DTGVSQNPRHKITKRGQNVTFRCDPISEHNRLYWYRQTLGQGPEFLTYFQNEAQLEKSRLLSDRFSAERPKGSFSTLEIQRTEQGDSAMYLCASILSSVYGYTFGSGTRLTVV.

The gene calls are TRBV7-2 and TRBJ1-4; TRBD1 is a possible D gene (5 bases). CDR1 is SGHTA, CDR2 FQGNSA, per germline. This CDR3 has 15 amino acids. The V end was cut by 5 bases, the J end by 3 bases, with 13 bases between. The CDR3 here is CASSPQRGSNEKLFF. Here the CDR3 DNA reads TGTGCCAGCAGCCCCCAAAGGGGTTCTAATGAAAAACTGTTTTTT.

The chain employs TRBV5-1 and TRBJ1-4; D is ambiguous. The V end was cut by 5 bases, the J end by 1 base, with 12 bases between. This CDR3 has 15 residues. Germline loops: CDR1 SGHRS, CDR2 YFSETQ. The CDR3 DNA reads as TGCGCCAGCAGTGAGGGAACTGTAACTAATGAAAAACTGTTTTTT. Amino acid sequence: CASSEGTVTNEKLFF.

This clonotype was detected a few times. The CDR3 DNA follows: TGCAGTGCTAGAGCGCTCCACAATGAGCAGTTCTTC. This translates into CSARALHNEQFF. The genes are TRBV20-1 and TRBJ2-1, with D hard to call. This CDR3 spans 12 amino acids. Between the trimmed V and J ends, which lost 1 base and 5 bases, there was a span of 6 bases. Per the germline V gene, CDR1 is DFQATT and CDR2 is SNEGSKA (reference sequence).

This clonotype has a handful of counts. The chain couples TRBV12-3 or TRBV12-4 to TRBJ2-1; 7 bases match TRBD2. CDR3 size: 15 residues. V was clipped by 3 bases and J by 6 bases; unmatched bases: 8. The CDR3, as DNA: TGTGCCAGCAGTTTCAGCCTAGCGGAATGCAATGAGCAGTTCTTC. Protein product: CASSFSLAECNEQFF.

The rearrangement joins TRBV20-1 to TRBJ2-3, with 8 bases lining up with TRBD2. This CDR3 is built from 17 residues. Germline CDR1 DFQATT, CDR2 SNEGSKA (reference sequence). Trimming cost V 5 bases and J 1 base; bases outside gene matches: 14. This CDR3 is CSASIAGGLTRTDTQYF. The CDR3 DNA reads TGCAGTGCTTCTATCGCGGGGGGCCTTACTCGCACAGATACGCAGTATTTT.

This clonotype has ten or more counts. The gene calls are TRBV12-3 or TRBV12-4 and TRBJ1-1; D gene unclear. V lost 5 bases and J 1 base, leaving 11 bases between the germline ends. The CDR3 covers 14 residues. Here the CDR3 reads CASSREYSNTEAFF. The CDR3 bases are TGTGCCAGCAGTCGGGAGTATTCGAACACTGAAGCTTTCTTT.

This clonotype has just a few counts. This chain uses TRBV21-1 with TRBJ1-2; the table's D call, TRBD1, has no DNA check behind it. TRBV21-1 is tagged as a pseudogene. The CDR3 spans 14 residues. This CDR3 is CASSTSHDVHGYTF. The CDR3 DNA reads as TGTGCCAGCAGCACGTCCCATGACGTACATGGCTACACCTTC.

This clonotype was picked up a small number of times. This rearrangement joins TRBV9 to TRBJ2-5, with 8 bases identical to TRBD2. Trimming removed 4 bases from V and 3 bases from J; junction bases left unmatched: 5. CDR1 SGDLS and CDR2 YYNGEE come from the germline V gene. This CDR3 comprises 14 residues. CDR3 sequence (DNA): TGTGCCAGCAGCCCGCGGGGGGCGGAAGAGACCCAGTACTTC. As protein: CASSPRGAEETQYF.

This clonotype was found many times. This chain joins TRBV7-2 and TRBJ2-1, with TRBD1 matching 7 bases. J was trimmed by 6 bases and V by 5 bases; bases with no gene match: 10. Germline CDR1 and CDR2: SGHTA and FQGNSA. The CDR3 sequence is 15 residues long. In DNA, the CDR3 is TGTGCCAGCAGCACCTCCGGGACAGTAGTCAATGAGCAGTTCTTC. As protein: CASSTSGTVVNEQFF.